These T cell receptor beta chains were read from a single sample in a study of glioma-infiltrating T cells after dendritic cell vaccination. The assay was immunoSEQ multiplex PCR, and TCRdb's table has in-frame clones only and misses some. The table records 80,000 to 95,000 clones, about 85% of them present only once. The sample consisted of blood, taken after dendritic cell vaccination. These receptors originate from a human donor with glioblastoma. Both conserved end residues are part of each CDR3. A D gene is named only where the DNA matches it firmly. For some rows the clone size is stated as once, few or many, or as a class when expanded; others skip it.

16	TRBJ2-7	TRBV7-3	.	TRBD2	CASSSGLAGEDYEQYF	TGTGCCAGCAGCTCCGGACTAGCGGGAGAGGACTACGAGCAGTACTTC
17	TRBJ2-1	TRBV7-2	.	.	CASLGAGSFGSGNEQFF	TGTGCCAGCCTGGGGGCAGGGTCCTTCGGGTCGGGCAATGAGCAGTTCTTC
13	TRBJ2-2	TRBV7-2	.	.	CASRPGTSGELFF	TGTGCCAGCAGACCAGGGACATCCGGGGAGCTGTTTTTT
13	TRBJ2-7	TRBV5-6	.	.	CASSLIGTPEQYF	TGTGCCAGCAGCTTGATTGGGACACCCGAGCAGTACTTC
13	TRBJ1-1	TRBV2	.	TRBD1	CASRRDRNTEAFF	TGTGCCAGCAGGCGGGACAGAAACACTGAAGCTTTCTTT
13	TRBJ2-7	TRBV29-1	.	.	CSVEGGPAYEQYF	TGCAGCGTTGAGGGCGGGCCGGCCTACGAGCAGTACTTC
17	TRBJ1-1	TRBV4-1	.	TRBD1	CASSLTPGQGERTEAFF	TGCGCCAGCAGCCTTACCCCGGGACAGGGGGAGAGAACTGAAGCTTTCTTT
14	TRBJ1-5	TRBV19	.	.	CATNLNRGDPPQHF	TGTGCCACCAATCTCAACCGGGGGGACCCGCCCCAGCATTTT
14	TRBJ1-1	TRBV19	.	.	CASSLQVGYTEAFF	TGTGCCAGTAGTCTCCAGGTCGGTTACACTGAAGCTTTCTTT
17	TRBJ2-7	TRBV9	.	TRBD2	CASSGKLAGTPTLEQYF	TGTGCCAGCAGCGGGAAACTAGCGGGAACTCCAACCCTCGAGCAGTACTTC
15	TRBJ2-1	TRBV2	.	TRBD2	CASSDLAGGWNEQFF	TGTGCCAGCAGTGATCTAGCGGGAGGGTGGAATGAGCAGTTCTTC
15	TRBJ2-7	TRBV5-6	once	TRBD1	CASSLLTGEAYEQYF	TGTGCCAGCAGCTTGCTGACAGGGGAGGCCTACGAGCAGTACTTC
16	TRBJ2-7	TRBV6-5	.	TRBD2	CASSYRGGGTSYEQYF	TGTGCCAGCAGTTACCGCGGGGGAGGTACGTCCTACGAGCAGTACTTC
15	TRBJ2-3	TRBV11-3	.	.	CASSLSGAQGDTQYF	TGTGCCAGCAGCTTATCAGGGGCTCAGGGAGATACGCAGTATTTT
15	TRBJ2-7	TRBV18	.	.	CASSPSKGLWYEQYF	TGTGCCAGCTCACCGAGTAAGGGACTGTGGTACGAGCAGTACTTC
15	TRBJ2-3	TRBV10-3	.	TRBD2	CAIAGRDASTDTQYF	TGTGCCATCGCCGGGAGGGACGCTAGCACAGATACGCAGTATTTT
13	TRBJ1-1	TRBV7-3	.	.	CASSLTGSTEAFF	TGTGCCAGCAGCTTAACAGGGAGTACTGAAGCTTTCTTT
17	TRBJ2-1	TRBV15	.	.	CATSREASPSPHNEQFF	TGTGCCACCAGCAGAGAGGCCTCCCCGTCCCCTCACAATGAGCAGTTCTTC
16	TRBJ2-5	TRBV19	few	TRBD2	CASSITGTSGEETQYF	TGTGCCAGTAGTATCACGGGGACTAGCGGGGAAGAGACCCAGTACTTC
14	TRBJ1-1	TRBV9	.	.	CASSVATQDTEAFF	TGTGCCAGCAGCGTAGCCACCCAGGACACTGAAGCTTTCTTT
19	TRBJ2-1	TRBV7-9	.	TRBD2	CASSPRGEGPGLAGYEQFF	TGTGCCAGCAGCCCCCGGGGAGAAGGACCGGGACTAGCGGGATATGAGCAGTTCTTC
13	TRBJ1-1	TRBV29-1	.	TRBD1	CSVNRGQGQEAFF	TGCAGCGTCAACAGGGGACAAGGGCAGGAAGCTTTCTTT
14	TRBJ2-7	TRBV7-2	.	.	CASSLGTAYSEQYF	TGTGCCAGCAGCTTAGGGACTGCGTATTCCGAGCAGTACTTC
12	TRBJ1-1	TRBV18	.	.	CATLLGNTEAFF	TGTGCCACCCTCCTAGGGAACACTGAAGCTTTCTTT
16	TRBJ2-2	TRBV7-7	few	TRBD1	CASSSRTGANTGELFF	TGTGCCAGCAGCTCAAGGACAGGGGCGAACACCGGGGAGCTGTTTTTT
13	TRBJ1-1	TRBV30	few	.	CAWSRRGDTEAFF	TGTGCCTGGAGCCGACGGGGGGACACTGAAGCTTTCTTT
15	TRBJ2-5	TRBV5-4	.	TRBD1	CASTRTGSIDETQYF	TGTGCCAGCACAAGGACAGGGTCGATTGATGAGACCCAGTACTTC
16	TRBJ2-7	TRBV28	.	TRBD2	CASSSLGLAGSYEQYF	TGTGCCAGCAGTTCCCTAGGACTAGCGGGATCCTACGAGCAGTACTTC
15	TRBJ2-1	TRBV7-9	.	TRBD1	CASSPQGQGRDEQFF	TGTGCCAGCAGCCCCCAGGGACAGGGGAGAGATGAGCAGTTCTTC